Listed below are T cell receptor beta chains from one sample, sequenced in a study of beta chain features in type 1 diabetes. TCRdb keeps only in-frame clones here, not all; method: immunoSEQ multiplex PCR. This sample yields under 950,000 clones, of which 17% are seen a single time; 0.023% belongs to the top ten. The sequenced material came from naive CD4+ T cells from blood. Receptor source: a woman in her late teens or twenties in good health. Each CDR3 is given with its conserved first and last residue. The D gene is left open where the match is weak.

d_call	j_call	cdr3_length	v_call	cdr3_aa
TRBD1	TRBJ1-5	14	TRBV18	CASSPGQGARPQHF
-	TRBJ2-7	12	TRBV7-9	CASSLPIGEQYF
-	TRBJ2-7	12	TRBV28	CASRDGLYEQYF
TRBD1	TRBJ2-7	15	TRBV7-9	CASSLTGQGVHEQYF
TRBD2	TRBJ2-1	17	TRBV13	CASSSTHLAGNNNEQFF
-	TRBJ1-6	11	TRBV20-1	CSALQNSPLHF
-	TRBJ2-3	15	TRBV9	CASSVSGPRTDTQYF
TRBD2	TRBJ2-7	16	TRBV7-2	CASSSRVAGGTAEQYF
TRBD1	TRBJ2-7	15	TRBV6-6	CASSIRGTGVYEQYF
-	TRBJ1-5	13	TRBV10-3	CAISGGSNQPQHF
TRBD2	TRBJ2-3	12	TRBV7-2	CASRSGIGTQYF
-	TRBJ2-5	16	TRBV5-4	CASSPKVQASLETQYF
-	TRBJ2-6	17	TRBV7-2	CASSLVDPSSGANVLTF